This record covers a single T cell receptor (beta chain). Its target antigen remains unknown. No base quality values were provided; no much bigger clone lies one nucleotide off. This entry belongs to a study of cytomegalovirus exposure and HLA in healthy donors (dated 2017 in TCRdb). Regarding the research as a whole: In an earlier analysis of several hundred of the donors, 250 to 300 Gb of sequence data and just under 120 million unique TCR beta sequences from about 190 million T cells were reported. An early release that covered some 640 HLA-typed donors contained about 300 gigabases of sequencing data and tens of millions of unique TCR sequences. Of the roughly 400 genotyped donors, less than 90% were placed in the genetic ancestry cluster associated with self-reported Caucasian donors. The study was designed to test whether signatures of past pathogen exposure could be identified by cataloging public T cell receptors. The study profiled the T cell repertoires of hundreds of subjects by immunosequencing and related them to cytomegalovirus serostatus. A separate validation cohort of 100 to 150 different subjects was used in addition to the roughly 620-subject first cohort. To predict cytomegalovirus infection status, the study brought together high-throughput TCR immunosequencing, statistical association of individual TCRs with disease status, and machine learning. A later analysis re-analyzed previously published TCR beta repertoires from approximately 670 donors and added high-resolution HLA genotyping to study TCR occurrence patterns. The later analysis used no new phenotypic data to find candidate immune exposures, relying instead on TCR beta sequences and their occurrence across donors. In an earlier analysis of over 550 of the donors, high-throughput TCR beta sequencing was used to judge whether each TCR beta V gene segment behaved as functional or pseudogenic. Alongside the repertoire data, information on donor age, sex, ethnicity and CMV serostatus was compiled. In a later genetic analysis, genome-wide SNP genotypes for about 65% of the roughly 700 donors were used, and that subset was treated as a discovery cohort. Every repertoire in the discovery cohort had been generated on one and the same sequencing platform. Both class I and class II loci were covered by HLA typing, at four-digit resolution. The number of donors typed differed by locus, with 629-630 for A, B, C, DRB1 and DQB1, around 500 for DQA1, 600 to 610 for DPA1, and some 470 for DPB1. Four to six DR-DQ haplotypes were handled as single units for association and clustering, since linkage in the cohort was strong. Across around 400 genotyped donors of the cohort, an average of roughly 230,000 unique TCR beta nucleotide sequences per donor were sequenced, and 15% to 20% of those sequences were non-productive.

Library preparation used the immunoSEQ multiplex PCR assay. For the multiplex PCR, a mixture combining 60 forward primers for TCR Vbeta segments and 13 reverse primers for TCR Jbeta segments was used. The CDR3 region of rearranged TCR beta genes was amplified from genomic DNA with a multiplex PCR assay. Amplified TCR beta libraries were sequenced as 87-base-pair reads on the Illumina HiSeq System. The authors' pipeline ran thus. A later analysis counted some 74 million unique TCR beta chains across the 650 to 700 repertoires, and some 12 million of these chains were shared by at least two donors. A nearest-neighbor algorithm error-corrected the raw reads and collapsed the reads into unique sequences, merging closely related sequences to remove PCR and sequencing errors. To assign V, D and J gene segments, CDR3 sequences were aligned to IMGT reference sequences. For a sequence to be retained, at least a six-nucleotide match to both a V gene segment and a J gene segment was required. Rearrangements were classified as productive when the CDR3 lacked stop codons and remained in frame with V and J, and all other rearrangements were classified as non-productive. CDR3 was defined by IMGT convention, running from the second conserved V-encoded cysteine to the conserved J-encoded phenylalanine. The earlier analysis of around 640 of the donors excluded sequences that lacked an unambiguous match to a single V gene segment. In an earlier analysis of approximately 610 of the donors, V segments were called functional above 56.7% productive rearrangements and were called segregating when the between-donor standard deviation exceeded 5%. To diagnose cytomegalovirus status from the catalog of TCR beta chain sequences, a statistical classification framework was built. A later analysis assigned V and J genes by comparing TCR nucleotide sequences with IMGT/GENE-DB human TR gene sequences. In a later analysis, CDR3 sequences and most-parsimonious VDJ recombination scenarios were assigned using the TCRdist pipeline. In a later analysis, every TCR beta chain was defined by the combination of its CDR3 amino acid sequence and its V-gene family, and reads without a unique V-gene family were dropped. A later analysis removed 450 to 600 highly shared, low-generation-probability nucleotide sequences to deal with suspected cross-contamination and a sequencing artifact. For each public chain, a later analysis derived a clonal expansion index from normalized ranks of inferred template counts within each repertoire. Generation probabilities in a later analysis came from a VDJ recombination model fitted to out-of-frame rearrangements, and those results were checked against IGoR. In a later analysis, hypergeometric tests were used to score TCR-TCR, TCR-HLA and TCR-CMV co-occurrence, with a repertoire-size bias correction applied to TCR pairs. False discovery rates were estimated in a later analysis by permuting HLA or CMV assignments 20 times. In a later analysis, co-occurring TCRs were grouped using DBSCAN, with TCRdist sequence similarity added in when clustering inside HLA-allele-positive subsets. Co-occurrence clustering excluded repertoires with fewer than 30,000 or more than 120,000 public chains, plus five with anomalous nucleotide sharing. In its TCRdb copy, this immuneACCESS table keeps in-frame sequences only and misses some clones. Where compared with another copy, unresolved V genes explain less than half of these, and the others have no known cause. The D gene and trimming were derived from the DNA, and the V and J assignments and clone size from that table. This sample has around 150,000 clones in its table, and about 81% of those were observed once. The ten largest clones capture 2.5% to 3% of the sample.

What the study reported, not specific to this receptor: A later analysis found that most CMV-associated TCR beta chains appeared HLA-restricted, with HLA associations seemingly driven largely by CMV exposure. A total of roughly 160 TCR beta chains were listed by the study as associated with cytomegalovirus. A later genetic analysis reported fewer N-insertions in productive TCRs among donors in an Asian-associated ancestry cluster than the roughly 700-donor mean. Correlated functional status among segregating V segments might be attributable to linkage disequilibrium, but an unknown experimental factor could not be ruled out. A further reported finding was that TCR beta sequences accurately predicted the HLA-A and HLA-B alleles for most subjects in the first cohort. In a later analysis, several top co-occurrence clusters were reported to appear linked to parvovirus B19, influenza, CMV and Epstein-Barr virus. In vitro tests confirmed that a few of the cytomegalovirus-associated TCR beta chains recognize cytomegalovirus antigens. Assigning TCR associations to individual alleles was difficult when HLA alleles, especially DR and DQ, strongly co-occurred. A cluster of highly shared sequence variants was judged likely to be a technical artifact of the sequencing pipeline. HLA typing was unavailable for some donors at each locus, so association tests used only the typed subset. Only TCR beta chains were sequenced in this cohort, and the absence of alpha or paired-chain data limited detectable features. In both the original and validation cohorts, the classifier was reported to diagnose cytomegalovirus status with high specificity and sensitivity. Immune exposure information for the cohort was limited to CMV serostatus. Over 15 rarely observed V segments, including chromosome 9 orphons, were excluded from the earlier analysis of some 590 of the donors because counts were too low. Sequencing depth was assumed to be roughly uniform across donors in the presence/absence analyses, though that assumption may not hold. An association between a missense DCLRE1C variant and V-gene and J-gene trimming of TCR beta chains was found in a later genetic analysis and replicated in an independent cohort. In a later analysis, HLA-associated TCR beta chains were found to be more clonally expanded and to have lower generation probabilities than equally common non-associated chains. In an earlier analysis of approximately 590 of the donors, most TCR beta V segments appeared in productive rearrangements about 90% or about 30% of the time, broadly matching IMGT annotations. Across donors, most TCR sequences were observed very rarely, whereas some public TCRs were present in many individuals. Specific HLA alleles were associated with 15,000 to 20,000 TCR beta sequences at a false discovery rate of 0.05 in a later analysis. In a later analysis, the rate of TCR association differed among HLA loci, with DRB1 alleles having the most associated TCRs and HLA-C alleles having the fewest. It was suggested by the authors that the approach could potentially be generalized to other disease states and immunological phenotypes.

The cohort comprised approximately 700 healthy bone marrow donors. Cohort members were all nominally healthy when sampled, although unrecorded immune exposures were likely present. The donor tested CMV seropositive, placing the donor among the approximately 290 seropositive members of the cohort. Each donor provided a peripheral blood sample, and peripheral blood mononuclear cells were used for TCR beta sequencing. The Qiagen DNeasy Blood Extraction Kit was used to extract genomic DNA from the blood cell samples. The source of this sequence is a woman between 50 and 59 years old in good health and CMV-seropositive. Source material: PBMCs.

CDR3 loop: CASSFPRGTEAFF. The DNA sequence is as follows: TGTGCCAGCAGTTTCCCCAGGGGGACTGAAGCTTTCTTT. The chain is encoded by TRBV28 joined to TRBJ1-1, and TRBD1 matches 7 of the central bases. The CDR3 runs 13 amino acids, cysteine and phenylalanine included. Only the CDR3 portion is preserved as DNA: 39 bases, with reading frame beginning at the first base. V ends up 3 bases short and J 5 bases short, with an unmatched junction base count of 3. CDR1 MDHEN and CDR2 SYDVKM were looked up in the germline V gene.